The 16 T cell receptor beta chains below come from one sample, sequenced in a study of shared clonotypes between healthy human individuals. Here immunoSEQ multiplex PCR was the method, and the copy in TCRdb shows in-frame clones only, minus some. The data hold about 2.1 million clones, with more than 85% observed a single time. Cells designated naive CD8 were CD45RO-negative and were positively selected for CCR7, with terminally differentiated effector memory CD45RA+ cells excluded. The sequenced sample consisted of naive CD8+ T cells from PBMCs. Source of these receptors: a man aged 18-30 years in good health. Some clones in this sample may be carry-over from other donors' samples.

The rearrangement uses TRBV6-6 and TRBJ1-1; D gene unclear. The CDR3 length is 14 residues. The germline V gene encodes CDR1 MNHNY and CDR2 SVGAGI (reference sequence). V was pared by 3 bases and J by 8 bases, with 16 bases between. The CDR3 loop reads CASSYFQDLGEAFF. The CDR3 DNA sequence: TGTGCCAGCAGTTATTTCCAGGACCTGGGGGAAGCTTTCTTT.

This rearrangement joins TRBV6-1 to TRBJ2-7; 9 positions agree with TRBD1. From germline, CDR1 is MNHNS and CDR2 SASEGT. The CDR3 contains 14 residues. With 6 bases clipped from V and 5 bases from J, the junction kept 8 bases outside the gene matches. The CDR3 DNA reads as TGTGCCAGCAGAGGAGGACAGGGGATCAACGAGCAGTACTTC. Amino acid sequence: CASRGGQGINEQYF.

The chain joins TRBV15 to TRBJ1-2; D is undetermined. The germline CDR1 and CDR2 sequences are LNHNV and YYDKDF (reference sequence). CDR3 length equals 12 residues. The V end was cut by 0 bases, the J end by 4 bases, with 3 bases between. CDR3 amino acids: CATSREPYGYTF. The CDR3 DNA reads as TGTGCCACCAGCAGAGAGCCCTATGGCTACACCTTC. The variable domain in full, completed from reference TRBV15 and TRBJ1-2, reads DAMVIQNPRYQVTQFGKPVTLSCSQTLNHNVMYWYQQKSSQAPKLLFHYYDKDFNNEADTPDNFQSRRPNTSFCFLDIRSPGLGDTAMYLCATSREPYGYTFGSGTRLTVV.

The V call is TRBV7-3, the J call TRBJ1-6; D gene uncertain. The CDR3 has 15 residues. V was clipped by 2 bases and J by 0 bases, with 5 bases between them. In germline, CDR1 is SGHTA, CDR2 FQGTGA. The chain's CDR3 is CASSLYSSYNSPLHF. CDR3 in DNA: TGTGCCAGCAGCTTATATTCCTCCTATAATTCACCCCTCCACTTT.

CDR3 residues: CASSLVTGLADSYEQYF. CDR3 nucleotides: TGTGCCAGCAGCTTAGTTACCGGACTAGCGGACTCCTACGAGCAGTACTTC. V usage is TRBV7-9 and J usage is TRBJ2-7; 10 bases align to TRBD2. The CDR3 length is 17 residues. Germline-derived CDR1 and CDR2 are SEHNR and FQNEAQ (reference sequence). J lost 0 bases, V lost 1 base, and 6 bases had no gene match. The entire variable domain, with the rest obtained from reference TRBV7-9 and TRBJ2-7, is as follows: DTGVSQNPRHKITKRGQNVTFRCDPISEHNRLYWYRQTLGQGPEFLTYFQNEAQLEKSRLLSDRFSAERPKGSFSTLEIQRTEQGDSAMYLCASSLVTGLADSYEQYFGPGTRLTVT.

The chain uses TRBV18 and TRBJ2-2; TRBD1 might be the D (5 bases). The germline V gene has CDR1 KGHSH and CDR2 LQKENI. The CDR3 has 16 amino acids. V dropped 3 bases and J dropped 3 bases, with 14 bases sitting between them. CDR3 residues: CASSPTDSPHTGELFF. CDR3 nucleotide sequence: TGTGCCAGCTCACCGACTGACAGTCCCCACACCGGGGAGCTGTTTTTT.

This sequence joins TRBV5-1 and TRBJ2-2; D perhaps matches TRBD2 (5 bases). The V and J ends lost 5 bases and 6 bases respectively, with 11 bases between them. Per germline, CDR1 SGHRS and CDR2 YFSETQ. The CDR3 has 13 residues. The CDR3 protein is CASRVTSSGELFF. The CDR3 region has the DNA TGCGCCAGCAGGGTTACTAGTTCCGGGGAGCTGTTTTTT.

The J gene is TRBJ2-3, the V gene TRBV9, with TRBD1 matching over 7 bases. The CDR3 runs 16 residues. The germline CDR1 and CDR2 sequences are SGDLS and YYNGEE. Germline trimming cut 4 bases from V and 3 bases from J; bases unmatched to any gene: 11. In DNA, the CDR3 is TGTGCCAGCAGCACGAACCGAGGGGGCAGGACAGATACGCAGTATTTT. Protein sequence: CASSTNRGGRTDTQYF.

DNA for the CDR3: TGCGCCAGCAGCCAACACCAGATCTCCTACAATGAGCAGTTCTTC. Translation: CASSQHQISYNEQFF. The chain employs TRBV4-1 and TRBJ2-1; D ambiguous. This CDR3 contains 15 residues. Deletions cut 2 bases from V and 0 bases from J, with 8 bases between. Germline CDR1 is MGHRA and CDR2 is YSYEKL.

The chain has TRBV2 and TRBJ2-1; 9 nucleotides agree with TRBD2. This CDR3 region has 12 residues. V was clipped by 6 bases and J by 9 bases; unmatched bases: 3. Germline loops: CDR1 SNHLY, CDR2 FYNNEI. The CDR3 nucleotides read TGTGCCAGCAGCGCGCGGGGGGGTGAGCAGTTCTTC. Protein sequence: CASSARGGEQFF.

The chain carries TRBV19 and TRBJ2-1; 7 nucleotides line up with TRBD2. V lost 4 bases and J lost 8; bases outside the gene matches: 8. Germline CDR1 reads LNHDA; CDR2 reads SQIVND (reference sequence). This CDR3 region has 14 residues. Written as DNA, the CDR3 is TGTGCCAGTAGTACAGTAGCGGGTCCGCATGAGCAGTTCTTC. Protein sequence: CASSTVAGPHEQFF.

Regarding this clone: Other DNA sequences within the sample encode an identical CDR3. The J gene is TRBJ2-2, the V gene TRBV5-6; D not certain. The germline CDR1 and CDR2 sequences are SGHDT and YYEEEE. The length of the CDR3 is 13 residues. Deletions cut 0 bases from V and 3 bases from J, with 3 bases between. The CDR3 is CASSLGDTGELFF. As DNA, the CDR3 is TGTGCCAGCAGCTTGGGAGACACCGGGGAGCTGTTTTTT.

The rearrangement links TRBV29-1 to TRBJ2-5; D perhaps matches TRBD1 (5 bases). V shed 4 bases and J shed 1 base, with 13 bases lying between them. Germline V gene lookup returns CDR1 SQVTM and CDR2 ANQGSEA. The CDR3 loop spans 14 amino acids. DNA for the CDR3: TGCAGCGTTGGTTCCGGACATTTCCAAGAGACCCAGTACTTC. It is translated as CSVGSGHFQETQYF.

Comment on this clone: This CDR3 is also generated by other DNA sequences in the sample. The V call is TRBV7-3, the J call TRBJ2-2, with D unresolved. V lost 2 bases and J 6 bases, leaving 4 bases between the germline ends. Germline V gene lookup returns CDR1 SGHTA and CDR2 FQGTGA. This CDR3 is 12 amino acids long. The CDR3 loop is CASSLGSGELFF. The DNA for the CDR3 is TGTGCCAGCAGCTTAGGCTCCGGGGAGCTGTTTTTT.

Notes on this clone: The same CDR3 is also encoded by other DNA sequences in this sample. The chain uses TRBV9 and TRBJ1-2; 7 bases align to TRBD1. CDR1 and CDR2 (germline): SGDLS, YYNGEE. This CDR3 region has 13 residues. Germline trimming cut 4 bases from V and 7 bases from J; bases unmatched to any gene: 7. The DNA for the CDR3 is TGTGCCAGCAGCCCCACAGGGGTGGGTGGCTACACCTTC. Translation gives CASSPTGVGGYTF.

The chain employs TRBV15 and TRBJ2-7; D gene unclear. Between the trimmed V and J ends, which lost 0 bases and 0 bases, there was a span of 9 bases. Germline CDR1 is LNHNV and CDR2 is YYDKDF (reference sequence). The CDR3 consists of 15 residues. The chain's CDR3 is CATSREDESSYEQYF. CDR3 coding DNA: TGTGCCACCAGCAGAGAGGACGAGTCCTCCTACGAGCAGTACTTC.